A few counts support the clone carrying this TCR beta chain. Time point: patch test 2, 6 weeks after DPC sensitization. The treatment is: therapeutic diphenylcyclopropenone sensitization with weekly scalp DPC. The data originate from a study of human T cells and chemical hapten exposure. As processed by the authors: Per-sample TCR counts ranged from about 20,000 to 700,000, median 95,638. From the RACE reads, TCRdb called clonotypes with MiXCR, one entry per CDR3 protein. These V and J calls derive from TCRdb rather than the authors' analysis. The table records approximately 82,000 distinct CDR3 sequences, about 6.6% of them present only once. Germline V lookup: CDR1 LGHDT, CDR2 YNNKEL (reference sequence). V trimming: 2 bases; J trimming: 1 base; junction bases outside the gene matches: 11. This CDR3 contains 18 residues.

The V call is TRBV3-1, the J call TRBJ1-1; 9 nucleotides line up with TRBD1. The source is a woman aged 25 to 45 with alopecia areata. Some clones in this sample may be carry-over from other donors' samples. Source: whole blood, taken in connection with sensitization to the hapten diphenylcyclopropenone (DPC). The CDR3 loop is CASSQSHPQGAGNTEAFF. The CDR3 DNA sequence: TGTGCCAGCAGCCAATCGCACCCACAGGGGGCGGGGAACACTGAAGCTTTCTTT.